These T cell receptor beta chains were read from a single sample in a study of blood T cell repertoires in COVID-19. The method was immunoSEQ multiplex PCR; TCRdb's version includes in-frame clones alone and lacks a portion of them. The data contain 150,000 to 200,000 clones, roughly four fifths of them singletons. The sequenced sample was peripheral blood. Every receptor here comes from a human donor with acute or convalescent COVID-19. The donor label of this sample is uncertain. Both conserved end residues are part of each CDR3. The order of the fields is clone size, CDR3 length, D gene, V gene, J gene, CDR3 DNA, CDR3 protein. D genes are given only for firm matches. Clone size appears in some rows only: once, few, many, or a class for an expanded clone.

clone size: -
CDR3 length: 13
D gene: -
V gene: TRBV30
J gene: TRBJ1-3
CDR3 DNA: TGTGCCTGGAGTAGGAGAGGCGAAAACACCATATATTTT
CDR3 protein: CAWSRRGENTIYF

clone size: -
CDR3 length: 19
D gene: -
V gene: TRBV11-2
J gene: TRBJ1-2
CDR3 DNA: TGTGCCAGCAGCTTAGAAATAGGCTATTCGCAGGGGTTAAACTATGGCTACACCTTC
CDR3 protein: CASSLEIGYSQGLNYGYTF

clone size: -
CDR3 length: 14
D gene: -
V gene: TRBV5-1
J gene: TRBJ2-7
CDR3 DNA: TGCGCCAGCAGCCCGGACGGTGGAGGCTACGAGCAGTACTTC
CDR3 protein: CASSPDGGGYEQYF

clone size: -
CDR3 length: 14
D gene: TRBD1
V gene: TRBV18
J gene: TRBJ1-2
CDR3 DNA: TGTGCCAGCTCATCGTCCGGGACAGAAGATGGCTACACCTTC
CDR3 protein: CASSSSGTEDGYTF

clone size: few
CDR3 length: 15
D gene: TRBD2
V gene: TRBV7-9
J gene: TRBJ2-3
CDR3 DNA: TGTGCCAGCAGCTTGGGGGGAGGGGGCACAGATACGCAGTATTTT
CDR3 protein: CASSLGGGGTDTQYF

clone size: -
CDR3 length: 15
D gene: TRBD1
V gene: TRBV6-5
J gene: TRBJ1-4
CDR3 DNA: TGTGCCAGCAGTCGGGAAGACAGGGTCCGGGAAAAACTGTTTTTT
CDR3 protein: CASSREDRVREKLFF

clone size: -
CDR3 length: 13
D gene: -
V gene: TRBV10-3
J gene: TRBJ1-2
CDR3 DNA: TGTGCCATCAGTACCCAGGGTGACTATGGCTACACCTTC
CDR3 protein: CAISTQGDYGYTF

clone size: -
CDR3 length: 15
D gene: -
V gene: TRBV5-1
J gene: TRBJ1-1
CDR3 DNA: TGCGCCAGCAGCTTGGTATCTCTGTCAGACACTGAAGCTTTCTTT
CDR3 protein: CASSLVSLSDTEAFF

clone size: -
CDR3 length: 15
D gene: TRBD1
V gene: TRBV5-1
J gene: TRBJ1-2
CDR3 DNA: TGCGCCAGCAGCGCCTCGACAGGGAGGAGTGATGGCTACACCTTC
CDR3 protein: CASSASTGRSDGYTF

clone size: -
CDR3 length: 14
D gene: TRBD1
V gene: TRBV19
J gene: TRBJ2-7
CDR3 DNA: TGTGCCAGTAGTCCGGGACAGCCCTTGGGGGAGCAGTACTTC
CDR3 protein: CASSPGQPLGEQYF

clone size: medium-sized
CDR3 length: 13
D gene: -
V gene: TRBV4-1
J gene: TRBJ1-3
CDR3 DNA: TGCGCCAGCAGCCAGGGGCTTTGGGGCCCCTCTGATTTT
CDR3 protein: CASSQGLWGPSDF

clone size: -
CDR3 length: 15
D gene: TRBD1
V gene: TRBV5-8
J gene: TRBJ1-5
CDR3 DNA: TGTGCCAGCACCCGGGACAGGGGCTTCAATCAGCCCCAGCATTTT
CDR3 protein: CASTRDRGFNQPQHF

clone size: -
CDR3 length: 15
D gene: -
V gene: TRBV7-9
J gene: TRBJ2-6
CDR3 DNA: TGTGCCAGCAGCCCTGGAGACTCTGGGGCCAACGTCCTGACTTTC
CDR3 protein: CASSPGDSGANVLTF

clone size: -
CDR3 length: 13
D gene: -
V gene: TRBV29-1
J gene: TRBJ2-7
CDR3 DNA: TGCAGCGATGCACGGACAGCCTCCTACGAGCAGTACTTC
CDR3 protein: CSDARTASYEQYF

clone size: -
CDR3 length: 11
D gene: TRBD1
V gene: TRBV2
J gene: TRBJ2-7
CDR3 DNA: TGTGCCGGGCTGACAGGGGAAGAGCAGTACTTC
CDR3 protein: CAGLTGEEQYF

clone size: -
CDR3 length: 13
D gene: -
V gene: TRBV6-1
J gene: TRBJ2-3
CDR3 DNA: TGTGCCAGCAGTGAACGAGAGGGAGATACGCAGTATTTT
CDR3 protein: CASSEREGDTQYF

clone size: few
CDR3 length: 15
D gene: TRBD2
V gene: TRBV7-3
J gene: TRBJ2-5
CDR3 DNA: TGTGCCAGCAGCTCCGGGGGGTCTAGAGGGGCGACCCAGTACTTC
CDR3 protein: CASSSGGSRGATQYF

clone size: -
CDR3 length: 16
D gene: TRBD1
V gene: TRBV18
J gene: TRBJ1-4
CDR3 DNA: TGTGCCAGCTCACCAGTACAGGGGGCAACTAATGAAAAACTGTTTTTT
CDR3 protein: CASSPVQGATNEKLFF

clone size: -
CDR3 length: 12
D gene: -
V gene: TRBV7-9
J gene: TRBJ2-7
CDR3 DNA: TGTGCCAGCAGCCGACAGATGAGCGAGCAGTACTTC
CDR3 protein: CASSRQMSEQYF

clone size: -
CDR3 length: 15
D gene: -
V gene: TRBV18
J gene: TRBJ2-7
CDR3 DNA: TGTGCCAGCTCACCGCGGGAACAGGCCAGCTACGAGCAGTACTTC
CDR3 protein: CASSPREQASYEQYF

clone size: -
CDR3 length: 18
D gene: TRBD1
V gene: TRBV7-2
J gene: TRBJ2-7
CDR3 DNA: TGTGCCAGCAGCTTAGCGGGGGGCGTTGGGGACAGGGTATACGAGCAGTACTTC
CDR3 protein: CASSLAGGVGDRVYEQYF

clone size: once
CDR3 length: 13
D gene: -
V gene: TRBV2
J gene: TRBJ1-1
CDR3 DNA: TGTGCCAGCAGTGAGGAGGCGAACACTGAAGCTTTCTTT
CDR3 protein: CASSEEANTEAFF

clone size: -
CDR3 length: 12
D gene: -
V gene: TRBV7-9
J gene: TRBJ2-7
CDR3 DNA: TGTGCCAGCAGCTTAGAGCGGTACGAGCAGTACTTC
CDR3 protein: CASSLERYEQYF

clone size: -
CDR3 length: 17
D gene: -
V gene: TRBV5-1
J gene: TRBJ1-4
CDR3 DNA: TGCGCCAGCAGCTTGGCACTGACAGCCCTCTCGGGTGAAAAACTGTTTTTT
CDR3 protein: CASSLALTALSGEKLFF

clone size: -
CDR3 length: 15
D gene: -
V gene: TRBV5-1
J gene: TRBJ1-5
CDR3 DNA: TGCGCCAGCAGCTTGGAGGGGATCGGCAATCAGCCCCAGCATTTT
CDR3 protein: CASSLEGIGNQPQHF

clone size: -
CDR3 length: 11
D gene: -
V gene: TRBV4-1
J gene: TRBJ2-2
CDR3 DNA: TGCGCCAGCAGCCGGGAGGGGGGGCTGTTTTTT
CDR3 protein: CASSREGGLFF

clone size: -
CDR3 length: 15
D gene: TRBD2
V gene: TRBV28
J gene: TRBJ2-7
CDR3 DNA: TGTGCCAGCAGCCCCTTGACGGGGGGCTCCTACGAGCAGTACTTC
CDR3 protein: CASSPLTGGSYEQYF